This T cell receptor (beta chain) was retrieved from a study of persistence of HIV-infected CD4 T cells. Deletions cut 7 bases from V and 8 bases from J, with 12 bases between. The CDR3 sequence is 13 residues long. CDR1 MNHEY and CDR2 SVGAGI come from the germline V gene. This was the immunoSEQ version 4 assay in survey mode. Using immunoSEQ multiplex PCR, the repertoire was profiled, and TCRdb retains in-frame clones only, with some absent. Of around 40,000 clones listed, roughly 90% were seen once; the top ten hold 1%. Study-level results: Degenerate expanded CDR3beta sequences were enriched among CMV- and Gag-responding cells.

Nonspecific anti-CD3/anti-CD28 bead stimulation represents the broad CD4+ T cell repertoire. Responding CD4+ T cells were sorted by upregulation of both CD40 ligand and CD69. Remarks on this clone: The antigen is not known.

This TCR was recovered from an adult man with HIV who was CMV-seropositive. Sequencing was performed on CD4+ T cells sorted from PBMCs after roughly 19-hour stimulation, taken from a patient who received antiretroviral therapy. V usage is TRBV6-5 and J usage is TRBJ1-6; D remains ambiguous. The CDR3 is CASNPDRYSPLHF. The CDR3 region has the DNA TGTGCCAGCAATCCCGACCGGTATTCACCCCTCCACTTT.